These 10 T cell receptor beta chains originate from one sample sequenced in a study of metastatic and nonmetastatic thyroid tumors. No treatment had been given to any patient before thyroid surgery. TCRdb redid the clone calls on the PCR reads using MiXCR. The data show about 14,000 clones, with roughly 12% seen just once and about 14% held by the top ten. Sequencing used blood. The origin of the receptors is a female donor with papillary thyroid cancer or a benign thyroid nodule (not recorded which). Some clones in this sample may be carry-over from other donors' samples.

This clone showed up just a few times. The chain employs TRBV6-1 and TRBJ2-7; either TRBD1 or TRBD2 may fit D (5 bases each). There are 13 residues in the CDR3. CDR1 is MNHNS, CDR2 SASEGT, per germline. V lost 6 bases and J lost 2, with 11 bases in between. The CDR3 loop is CASSEGPAYEQYV. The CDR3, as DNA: TGTGCCAGCAGCGAGGGACCGGCCTACGAGCAGTACGTC.

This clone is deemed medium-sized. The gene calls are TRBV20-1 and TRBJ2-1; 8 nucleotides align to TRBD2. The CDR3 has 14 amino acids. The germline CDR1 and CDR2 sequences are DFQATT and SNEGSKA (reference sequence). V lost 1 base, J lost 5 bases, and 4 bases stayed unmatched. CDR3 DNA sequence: TGCAGTGCTAGAGGGACTAGCCCGGACAATGAGCAGTTCTTC. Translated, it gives CSARGTSPDNEQFF.

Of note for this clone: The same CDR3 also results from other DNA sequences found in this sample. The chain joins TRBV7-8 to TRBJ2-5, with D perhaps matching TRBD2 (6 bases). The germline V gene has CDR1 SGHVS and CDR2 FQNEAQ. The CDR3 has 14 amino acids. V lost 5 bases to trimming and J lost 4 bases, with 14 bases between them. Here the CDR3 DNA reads TGTGCCAGCAGCCAGGTCCGGGGGAGAGAGACCCAGTACTTC. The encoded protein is CASSQVRGRETQYF.

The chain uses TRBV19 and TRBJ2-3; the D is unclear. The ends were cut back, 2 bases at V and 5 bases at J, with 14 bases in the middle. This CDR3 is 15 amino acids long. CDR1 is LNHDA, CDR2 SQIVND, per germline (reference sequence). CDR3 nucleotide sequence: TGTGCCAGTAGTATAAGTCAGTGGTCCAAAGATACGCAGTATTTT. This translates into CASSISQWSKDTQYF.

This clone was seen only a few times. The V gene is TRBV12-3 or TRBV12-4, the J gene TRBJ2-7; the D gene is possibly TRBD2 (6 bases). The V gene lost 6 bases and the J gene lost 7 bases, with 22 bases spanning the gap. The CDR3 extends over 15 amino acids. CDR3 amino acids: CASSPLHGGILEQYF. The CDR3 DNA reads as TGTGCCAGCAGCCCCCTTCACGGAGGGATTCTGGAGCAGTACTTC.

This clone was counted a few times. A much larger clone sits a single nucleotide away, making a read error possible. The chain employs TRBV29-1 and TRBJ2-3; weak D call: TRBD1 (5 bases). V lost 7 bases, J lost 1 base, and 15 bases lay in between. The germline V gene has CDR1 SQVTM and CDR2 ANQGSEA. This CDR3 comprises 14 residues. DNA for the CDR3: TGCAGCGCTGGTCAGGGTTCCGGCACAGATACGCAGTATTTT. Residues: CSAGQGSGTDTQYF.

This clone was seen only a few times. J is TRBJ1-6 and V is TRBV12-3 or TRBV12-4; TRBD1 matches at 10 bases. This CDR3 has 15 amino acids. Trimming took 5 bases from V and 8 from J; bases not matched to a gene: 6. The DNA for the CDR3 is TGTGCCAGCAGTCCGGGACAGGGGAAGGATTCACCCCTCCACTTT. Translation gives CASSPGQGKDSPLHF.

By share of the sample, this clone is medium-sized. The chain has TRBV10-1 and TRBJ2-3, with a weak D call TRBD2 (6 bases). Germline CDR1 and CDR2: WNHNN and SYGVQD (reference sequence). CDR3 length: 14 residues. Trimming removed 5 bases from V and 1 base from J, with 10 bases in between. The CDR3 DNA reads TGCGCCAGCAGTTGGGACTCCCGCACAGATACGCAGTATTTT. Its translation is CASSWDSRTDTQYF.

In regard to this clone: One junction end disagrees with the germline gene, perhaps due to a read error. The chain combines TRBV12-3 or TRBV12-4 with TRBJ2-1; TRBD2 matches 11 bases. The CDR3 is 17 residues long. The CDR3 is CASRDSGRALLSNDQFF. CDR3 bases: TGTGCCAGCAGGGATAGCGGGAGGGCCTTGCTCTCCAATGATCAGTTCTTC.

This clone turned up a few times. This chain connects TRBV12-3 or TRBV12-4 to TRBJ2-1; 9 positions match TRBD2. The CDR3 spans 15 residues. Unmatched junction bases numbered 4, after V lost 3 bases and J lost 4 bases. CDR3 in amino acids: CASSFSAGGYNEQFF. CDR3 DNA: TGTGCCAGCAGTTTTTCAGCGGGGGGATACAATGAGCAGTTCTTC.